One and the same sample provided the 27 T cell receptor beta chains below, sequenced in a study of blood T cell repertoires in COVID-19. Sequenced by immunoSEQ multiplex PCR; TCRdb stores in-frame clones only, minus some. The table lists 150,000 to 250,000 clones, about 95% of them singletons. Sequenced: peripheral blood. The source of these receptors is a man under 40 with COVID-19, enrolled during active disease.

A word on this clone: Relative to the germline gene, one junction end is altered; a read error may explain this. CDR3 sequence (DNA): TGCGCCAGCAGCCCTGGGGGGTTACGTAATTCACCCCCCCACTTT. Residues: CASSPGGLRNSPPHF. The chain couples TRBV5-1 to TRBJ1-6; D might be TRBD1 (5 bases). There are 15 residues in the CDR3. Germline V CDR1 and CDR2: SGHRS, YFSETQ.

V is TRBV10-2 and J is TRBJ2-7; 7 nucleotides align to TRBD2. Germline values: CDR1 WSHSY, CDR2 SAAADI. With V trimmed by 1 base and J by 6 bases, 9 bases remained unmatched. The length of the CDR3 is 15 residues. Here the CDR3 DNA reads TGCGCCAGCAGTGAGTTTGAGAGCGGGATTGGCGAGCAGTACTTC. This encodes CASSEFESGIGEQYF.

This clone was picked up one time. The CDR3 reads CASSPPGLAEETQYF. The CDR3 bases are TGTGCCAGCAGCCCCCCGGGACTAGCGGAAGAGACCCAGTACTTC. The chain has TRBV5-6 and TRBJ2-5; TRBD2 agrees at 11 bases. The CDR3 runs to 15 residues. V lost 4 bases, J lost 3 bases, and 5 bases stayed unmatched. Germline V gives CDR1 SGHDT, CDR2 YYEEEE.

The chain joins TRBV9 to TRBJ2-2, with 7 bases identical to TRBD1. The germline gives CDR1 SGDLS, CDR2 YYNGEE. With V trimmed by 0 bases and J by 5 bases, 16 bases remained unmatched. The CDR3 has 19 residues. In DNA form, the CDR3 reads TGTGCCAGCAGCGTAGCTACGTTCGGCCAGACAGGGCTAACCGGGGAGCTGTTTTTT. Amino acid sequence: CASSVATFGQTGLTGELFF.

V gene TRBV19 combines with J gene TRBJ2-1, with TRBD2 matching over 8 bases. Germline CDR1 and CDR2: LNHDA and SQIVND (reference sequence). The CDR3 runs to 14 residues. Trimming cost V 8 bases and J 0 bases; bases outside gene matches: 3. The CDR3, as DNA: TGTGCCAGTCAGCGGGGGTCCTCCTACAATGAGCAGTTCTTC. This sequence encodes CASQRGSSYNEQFF. The full variable domain, in which reference TRBV19 and TRBJ2-1 provide the parts outside the CDR3, is DGGITQSPKYLFRKEGQNVTLSCEQNLNHDAMYWYRQDPGQGLRLIYYSQIVNDFQKGDIAEGYSVSREKKESFPLTVTSAQKNPTAFYLCASQRGSSYNEQFFGPGTRLTVL.

This rearrangement joins TRBV18 to TRBJ1-5, with no clear D. V was trimmed by 5 bases and J by 3 bases, leaving 8 bases between them. CDR1 KGHSH and CDR2 LQKENI come from the germline V gene. The CDR3 is 13 residues long. The CDR3 is CASSLQLNQPQHF. The CDR3 nucleotides read TGTGCCAGCTCATTACAGCTCAATCAGCCCCAGCATTTT.

This clone showed up just once. The V call is TRBV9, the J call TRBJ1-6, with TRBD1 matching 7 bases. The CDR3 runs to 16 residues. CDR1 is SGDLS, CDR2 YYNGEE, per germline. The V gene end was trimmed by 5 bases and the J gene end by 7 bases; junction bases not matched to a gene: 12. The CDR3 region has the DNA TGTGCCAGCAGGAGAGAAGGGGGCTGGGGAAATTCACCCCTCCACTTT. Encoded protein: CASRREGGWGNSPLHF.

The V and J genes are TRBV7-6 and TRBJ2-3; no definite D call. Germline CDR1 SGHVS, CDR2 FNYEAQ. This CDR3 has 16 amino acids. Trimming removed 4 bases at V and 0 bases at J, with 14 bases between. Here the CDR3 DNA reads TGTGCCAGCAGCTCTCGAGGTCAGACCAGCACAGATACGCAGTATTTT. Translating it yields CASSSRGQTSTDTQYF.

The rearrangement joins TRBV5-1 to TRBJ2-2; TRBD1 matches 10 bases. With V trimmed by 3 bases and J by 3 bases, 14 bases remained unmatched. Per the germline V gene, CDR1 is SGHRS and CDR2 is YFSETQ. This CDR3 spans 19 amino acids. The CDR3, as DNA: TGCGCCAGCAGCTACTACAGACAGGGGGCAAAGGTACACACCGGGGAGCTGTTTTTT. Its translation: CASSYYRQGAKVHTGELFF.

The rearrangement uses TRBV6-5 and TRBJ2-6, with a weak D call TRBD2 (6 bases). This CDR3 has 15 residues. Trimming pared 5 bases from V and 4 bases from J, leaving 12 bases between. Per germline, CDR1 MNHEY and CDR2 SVGAGI. The CDR3 DNA sequence: TGTGCCAGCAGTCCCTTGGCGGGAGGGGCCAACGTCCTGACTTTC. Amino acid sequence: CASSPLAGGANVLTF.

The sample holds one count of this clone. V and J are TRBV4-1 and TRBJ1-6, with D tentatively TRBD1 (6 bases). CDR3 length: 17 residues. V shed 1 base and J shed 0 bases, with 10 bases lying between them. The germline V gene has CDR1 MGHRA and CDR2 YSYEKL. The CDR3 DNA follows: TGCGCCAGCAGCCAAGGAAGACAGGTCTCCTATAATTCACCCCTCCACTTT. The encoded protein is CASSQGRQVSYNSPLHF.

This clone has only one observation. The chain recombines TRBV5-1 with TRBJ2-5; D is perhaps TRBD1 (6 bases). CDR1 and CDR2 from the germline V gene are SGHRS and YFSETQ. CDR3 length: 14 amino acids. Deletions cut 4 bases from V and 1 base from J, with 11 bases between. The CDR3, as DNA: TGCGCCAGCAGCCTCCGGACAGCCCAAGAGACCCAGTACTTC. Residues: CASSLRTAQETQYF. The whole variable domain, filled in from reference TRBV5-1 and TRBJ2-5, reads KAGVTQTPRYLIKTRGQQVTLSCSPISGHRSVSWYQQTPGQGLQFLFEYFSETQRNKGNFPGRFSGRQFSNSRSEMNVSTLELGDSALYLCASSLRTAQETQYFGPGTRLLVL.

The CDR3 spells CASSTEGGQGPIYGYTF. The CDR3 region has the DNA TGTGCCAGTAGTACGGAGGGGGGACAGGGGCCTATCTATGGCTACACCTTC. The chain joins TRBV19 to TRBJ1-2; TRBD1 matches 10 bases. Germline values: CDR1 LNHDA, CDR2 SQIVND (reference sequence). The CDR3 length is 17 residues. V dropped 4 bases and J dropped 4; count of bases not matched to a gene: 12.

The chain joins TRBV7-7 to TRBJ1-5; no clear D gene. CDR1 SSHAT and CDR2 FNYEAQ come from the germline V gene (reference sequence). CDR3 length: 15 amino acids. Trimming left V 5 bases short and J 1 base short, with 12 bases between. CDR3 amino acids: CASSAYDGSNQPQHF. CDR3 DNA: TGTGCCAGCAGCGCCTACGACGGGAGCAATCAGCCCCAGCATTTT.

The chain couples TRBV27 to TRBJ1-4, with 9 bases aligning to TRBD1. After removal of 4 bases from V and 1 base from J, the junction contained 19 bases not matched to a gene. The CDR3 is 21 residues long. Looked up from germline, CDR1 is MNHEY and CDR2 is SMNVEV (reference sequence). The CDR3 sequence is CASSWTPPGTGRVGTNEKLFF. In DNA form, the CDR3 reads TGTGCCAGCAGTTGGACACCACCCGGGACAGGGCGGGTGGGAACTAATGAAAAACTGTTTTTT. The whole variable domain, remainder taken from reference TRBV27 and TRBJ1-4, is EAQVTQNPRYLITVTGKKLTVTCSQNMNHEYMSWYRQDPGLGLRQIYYSMNVEVTDKGDVPEGYKVSRKEKRNFPLILESPSPNQTSLYFCASSWTPPGTGRVGTNEKLFFGSGTQLSVL.

The rearrangement joins TRBV5-4 to TRBJ1-4; 9 bases align to TRBD1. V dropped 3 bases and J dropped 8; count of bases not matched to a gene: 11. The germline gives CDR1 SGHNT, CDR2 YYREEE (reference sequence). The CDR3 spans 16 residues. The CDR3 nucleotides are TGTGCCAGCAGCTCCTATACAGGGGGCTTTGGAGAAAAACTGTTTTTT. This encodes CASSSYTGGFGEKLFF.

The chain couples TRBV9 to TRBJ2-7; 8 nucleotides align to TRBD1. Germline V gives CDR1 SGDLS, CDR2 YYNGEE. V was pared by 0 bases and J by 2 bases, with 4 bases of the junction left unmatched. The CDR3 spans 15 residues. CDR3 in DNA: TGTGCCAGCAGCGTAGGGACAGGGTTACCCTACGAGCAGTACTTC. This encodes CASSVGTGLPYEQYF.

The chain employs TRBV2 and TRBJ1-1; a weak D match, TRBD1 (5 bases). Trimming shortened V by 6 bases and J by 1 base, and 9 bases separated the two germline ends. The CDR3 is made up of 13 amino acids. Germline V gene sequence: CDR1 SNHLY, CDR2 FYNNEI. The CDR3 loop is CASRFQGNTEAFF. For the CDR3, the DNA is TGTGCCAGCAGGTTTCAGGGGAACACTGAAGCTTTCTTT.

The V and J genes are TRBV4-1 and TRBJ1-2; D might be TRBD1 (6 bases). The CDR3 runs 15 residues. V was shortened by 3 bases and J by 6 bases, with 17 bases between the two germline ends. Germline CDR1 and CDR2: MGHRA and YSYEKL. The CDR3 DNA is TGCGCCAGCAGCCACGGGGGGCAGGGCGGCGATGGCTACACCTTC. This gives the protein CASSHGGQGGDGYTF.

The chain links TRBV11-2 to TRBJ2-5; perhaps TRBD1 as D (6 bases). In germline, CDR1 is SGHAT, CDR2 FQNNGV. V lost 5 bases, J lost 3 bases, and 16 bases lay in between. The CDR3 totals 15 residues. CDR3 bases: TGTGCCAGCAGCCGCCGTCAGGGGTGGGAAGAGACCCAGTACTTC. Translation gives CASSRRQGWEETQYF.

J is TRBJ2-6 and V is TRBV5-1; TRBD2 agrees at 7 bases. Losses at the gene ends were 7 bases for V and 0 bases for J; bases not matched to a gene: 10. CDR3 length: 17 amino acids. Germline V gives CDR1 SGHRS, CDR2 YFSETQ. CDR3 nucleotides: TGCGCCAGCGGGAGGGAGGGAGGAAGCTCTGGGGCCAACGTCCTGACTTTC. It specifies CASGREGGSSGANVLTF. Full variable domain (remainder filled in from reference TRBV5-1 and TRBJ2-6): KAGVTQTPRYLIKTRGQQVTLSCSPISGHRSVSWYQQTPGQGLQFLFEYFSETQRNKGNFPGRFSGRQFSNSRSEMNVSTLELGDSALYLCASGREGGSSGANVLTFGAGSRLTVL.

This sequence joins TRBV29-1 and TRBJ1-4; D not resolved. The CDR3 sequence is 14 residues long. Germline CDR1 reads SQVTM; CDR2 reads ANQGSEA. V dropped 6 bases and J dropped 8 bases, with 19 bases sitting between them. CDR3 sequence: CSVAPGEIGEKLFF. The DNA of the CDR3 is TGCAGCGTGGCCCCCGGGGAGATCGGCGAAAAACTGTTTTTT.

The chain uses TRBV5-1 and TRBJ1-2; 8 bases match TRBD1. The J segment lost 2 bases and the V segment lost 3 bases, leaving 3 bases of the junction unmatched. Germline V gives CDR1 SGHRS, CDR2 YFSETQ. The CDR3 sequence is 14 residues long. CDR3 in amino acids: CASSSGQGNYGYTF. The DNA of the CDR3 is TGCGCCAGCAGCTCCGGACAGGGCAACTATGGCTACACCTTC.

The chain uses TRBV9 and TRBJ2-1; the match to TRBD2 covers 10 bases. Germline V gene data show CDR1 as SGDLS and CDR2 as YYNGEE. The CDR3 runs to 15 residues. V lost 2 bases to trimming and J lost 6 bases; unmatched junction nucleotides: 5. CDR3 nucleotides: TGTGCCAGCAGCGTTAGAAGCGGGGGGGTCAATGAGCAGTTCTTC. Translating it yields CASSVRSGGVNEQFF. The full variable domain, in which reference TRBV9 and TRBJ2-1 provide the parts outside the CDR3, is DSGVTQTPKHLITATGQRVTLRCSPRSGDLSVYWYQQSLDQGLQFLIQYYNGEERAKGNILERFSAQQFPDLHSELNLSSLELGDSALYFCASSVRSGGVNEQFFGPGTRLTVL.

V usage is TRBV9 and J usage is TRBJ1-5, with D possibly matching TRBD1 (6 bases). The CDR3 spans 14 residues. The V gene lost 0 bases and the J gene lost 5 bases, with 9 bases spanning the gap. CDR1 and CDR2 from the germline V gene are SGDLS and YYNGEE. Written as DNA, the CDR3 is TGTGCCAGCAGCGTAGGACAGGAGTATCAGCCCCAGCATTTT. Amino acids: CASSVGQEYQPQHF.

The rearrangement links TRBV7-9 to TRBJ1-2; the match to TRBD1 covers 7 bases. Germline lookup yields CDR1 SEHNR and CDR2 FQNEAQ (reference sequence). V was pared by 3 bases and J by 6 bases, with 7 bases of the junction left unmatched. CDR3 size: 14 residues. The CDR3 loop reads CASSLTGTDNGYTF. CDR3 nucleotides: TGTGCCAGCAGCTTGACCGGGACAGATAATGGCTACACCTTC.

The chain has TRBV21-1 and TRBJ2-7; the table's D call TRBD1 went unverified against the DNA. TRBV21-1 is a pseudogene segment. This CDR3 contains 14 residues. The chain's CDR3 is CASSKTGGVPEQYF. The CDR3 coding sequence is TGTGCCAGCAGCAAGACAGGGGGCGTCCCCGAGCAGTACTTC.